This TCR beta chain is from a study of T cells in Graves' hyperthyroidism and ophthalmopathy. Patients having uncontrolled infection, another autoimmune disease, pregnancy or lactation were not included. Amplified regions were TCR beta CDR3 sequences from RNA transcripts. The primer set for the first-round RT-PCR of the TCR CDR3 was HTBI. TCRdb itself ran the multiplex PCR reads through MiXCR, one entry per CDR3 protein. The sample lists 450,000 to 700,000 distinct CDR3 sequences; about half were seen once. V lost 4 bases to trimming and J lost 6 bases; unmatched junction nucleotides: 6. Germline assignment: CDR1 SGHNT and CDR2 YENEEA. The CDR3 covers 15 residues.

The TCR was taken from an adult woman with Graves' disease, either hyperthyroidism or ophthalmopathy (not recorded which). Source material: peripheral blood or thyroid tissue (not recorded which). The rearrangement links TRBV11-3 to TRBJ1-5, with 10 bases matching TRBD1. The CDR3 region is CASSSLGTGVQPQHF. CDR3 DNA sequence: TGTGCCAGCAGCTCCCTCGGGACAGGGGTTCAGCCCCAGCATTTT.